A single sample gave rise to the 12 T cell receptor beta chains below, sequenced in a study of T cell changes during pregnancy in multiple sclerosis. Produced via immunoSEQ multiplex PCR; TCRdb's table is partial and in-frame only. The table has about 59,000 clones, 91% seen once; the top ten hold around 0.85%. Sequenced here: peripheral blood, sampled before pregnancy. The receptors were sampled from a female donor with multiple sclerosis, enrolled in a pregnancy study.

On this clone: This CDR3 is also generated by other DNA sequences in the sample. The chain recombines TRBV18 with TRBJ1-1, with D possibly being TRBD1 (5 bases). V was cut by 2 bases and J by 5 bases, with 9 bases left in between. The length of the CDR3 is 13 residues. Germline V lookup: CDR1 KGHSH, CDR2 LQKENI. CDR3 coding DNA: TGTGCCAGCTCACCAGGGGAGGGGACTGAAGCTTTCTTT. Encoded protein: CASSPGEGTEAFF. The complete variable domain, with remaining parts taken from reference TRBV18 and TRBJ1-1, reads NAGVMQNPRHLVRRRGQEARLRCSPMKGHSHVYWYRQLPEEGLKFMVYLQKENIIDESGMPKERFSAEFPKEGPSILRIQQVVRGDSAAYFCASSPGEGTEAFFGQGTRLTVV.

V and J are TRBV6-4 and TRBJ2-5; TRBD2 agrees at 7 bases. The trim removed 5 bases at V and 5 bases at J, leaving 5 bases unmatched. Germline CDR1 reads MRHNA; CDR2 reads SNTAGT. The CDR3 covers 13 residues. The CDR3 reads CASSRDYWETQYF. Written as DNA, the CDR3 is TGTGCCAGCAGTCGGGACTATTGGGAGACCCAGTACTTC.

This chain uses TRBV27 with TRBJ1-5; 8 positions match TRBD1. V trimming: 5 bases; J trimming: 1 base; junction bases outside the gene matches: 13. Germline assignment: CDR1 MNHEY and CDR2 SMNVEV (reference sequence). CDR3 size: 18 residues. The DNA for the CDR3 is TGTGCCAGCAGTCCTGTGAGGACAGGGAGAGGGAGCAATCAGCCCCAGCATTTT. It is translated as CASSPVRTGRGSNQPQHF.

The chain joins TRBV6-1 to TRBJ1-3; D gene uncertain. The germline V and J ends were trimmed by 8 bases and 4 bases, with 6 bases remaining between them. This CDR3 contains 11 residues. Germline V CDR1 and CDR2: MNHNS, SASEGT. The CDR3 loop is CASPFGNTIYF. In nucleotides, the CDR3 is TGTGCCAGCCCATTCGGAAACACCATATATTTT.

The chain has TRBV4-1 and TRBJ1-6; TRBD1 aligns across 7 bases. The V gene's germline CDR1 is MGHRA and CDR2 YSYEKL. Germline trimming cut 4 bases from V and 7 bases from J; bases unmatched to any gene: 7. The CDR3 is 15 residues long. For the CDR3, the DNA is TGCGCCAGCAGCCCCGGGACAGTTCGAAATTCACCCCTCCACTTT. Amino acids: CASSPGTVRNSPLHF.

The rearrangement joins TRBV21-1 to TRBJ1-6; TRBD1, the table's D call, was not compared with the DNA. TRBV21-1 is listed as a pseudogene. The length of the CDR3 is 18 residues. CDR3 sequence: CASKGDRVTRFYNSPLHF. CDR3 DNA: TGTGCCAGCAAAGGGGACAGGGTTACTAGGTTTTATAATTCACCCCTCCACTTT.

This chain uses TRBV7-3 with TRBJ2-3, with 11 bases identical to TRBD2. The ends lost 3 bases at V and 7 bases at J; junction bases unmatched: 6. This CDR3 is built from 15 residues. Germline V gene lookup returns CDR1 SGHTA and CDR2 FQGTGA. In DNA, the CDR3 is TGTGCCAGCAGCTTGATTAGCGGGGGGGCAAATACGCAGTATTTT. The encoded protein is CASSLISGGANTQYF.

The V and J genes are TRBV29-1 and TRBJ2-6, with a tentative D call TRBD1 (6 bases). Between the trimmed V and J ends, which lost 3 bases and 0 bases, there was a span of 15 bases. The germline gives CDR1 SQVTM, CDR2 ANQGSEA. The CDR3 has 17 amino acids. The CDR3 region is CSVEAGTRISGANVLTF. DNA of the CDR3: TGCAGCGTTGAGGCCGGGACACGCATCTCTGGGGCCAACGTCCTGACTTTC.

The chain couples TRBV12-5 to TRBJ2-6; D unclear. The CDR3 is made up of 13 amino acids. Germline V gene sequence: CDR1 LGHNT, CDR2 FRNRAP. V was cut by 3 bases and J by 3 bases, with 3 bases left in between. CDR3 nucleotide sequence: TGTGCTAGTGGTTTCAGTGGGGCCAACGTCCTGACTTTC. It translates to CASGFSGANVLTF.

V gene TRBV9 combines with J gene TRBJ1-1; D remains unclear. The CDR3 is 14 residues long. V lost 4 bases to trimming and J lost 0 bases, with 10 bases between them. Germline CDR1 SGDLS, CDR2 YYNGEE. The CDR3 coding sequence is TGTGCCAGCAGCCCGCCGGGGATGAACACTGAAGCTTTCTTT. Translation gives CASSPPGMNTEAFF.

This clone has just a few counts. The rearrangement links TRBV19 to TRBJ2-2, with D possibly TRBD1 on 5 matching bases. Germline CDR1 is LNHDA and CDR2 is SQIVND (reference sequence). This CDR3 is built from 14 residues. The ends were cut back, 5 bases at V and 4 bases at J, with 11 bases in the middle. Here the CDR3 reads CASSGRAGTGELFF. Here the CDR3 DNA reads TGTGCCAGTAGTGGCAGGGCTGGCACCGGGGAGCTGTTTTTT. Full variable domain (rest looked up from reference TRBV19 and TRBJ2-2): DGGITQSPKYLFRKEGQNVTLSCEQNLNHDAMYWYRQDPGQGLRLIYYSQIVNDFQKGDIAEGYSVSREKKESFPLTVTSAQKNPTAFYLCASSGRAGTGELFFGEGSRLTVL.

The chain is built from TRBV27 and TRBJ1-5; D is undetermined. Germline V gene sequence: CDR1 MNHEY, CDR2 SMNVEV (reference sequence). This CDR3 is built from 15 residues. V lost 5 bases and J 3 bases, leaving 14 bases between the germline ends. The CDR3 is CASSLGGLDNQPQHF. The CDR3 bases are TGTGCCAGCAGTCTGGGAGGATTGGACAATCAGCCCCAGCATTTT.